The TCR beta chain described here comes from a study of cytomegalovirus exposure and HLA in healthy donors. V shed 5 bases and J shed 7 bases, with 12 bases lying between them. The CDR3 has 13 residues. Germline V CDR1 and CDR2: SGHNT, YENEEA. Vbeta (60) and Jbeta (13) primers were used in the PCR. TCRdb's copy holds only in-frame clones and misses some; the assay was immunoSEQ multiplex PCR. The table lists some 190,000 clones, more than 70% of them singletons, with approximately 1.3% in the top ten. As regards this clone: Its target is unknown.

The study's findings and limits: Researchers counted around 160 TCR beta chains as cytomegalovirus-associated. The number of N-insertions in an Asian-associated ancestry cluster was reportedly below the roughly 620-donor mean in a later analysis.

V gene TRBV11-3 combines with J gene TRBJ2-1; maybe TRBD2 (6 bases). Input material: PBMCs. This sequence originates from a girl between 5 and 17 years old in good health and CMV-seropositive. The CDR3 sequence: CASSRSAGNEQFF. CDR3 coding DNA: TGTGCCAGCAGCAGATCCGCGGGGAATGAGCAGTTCTTC.